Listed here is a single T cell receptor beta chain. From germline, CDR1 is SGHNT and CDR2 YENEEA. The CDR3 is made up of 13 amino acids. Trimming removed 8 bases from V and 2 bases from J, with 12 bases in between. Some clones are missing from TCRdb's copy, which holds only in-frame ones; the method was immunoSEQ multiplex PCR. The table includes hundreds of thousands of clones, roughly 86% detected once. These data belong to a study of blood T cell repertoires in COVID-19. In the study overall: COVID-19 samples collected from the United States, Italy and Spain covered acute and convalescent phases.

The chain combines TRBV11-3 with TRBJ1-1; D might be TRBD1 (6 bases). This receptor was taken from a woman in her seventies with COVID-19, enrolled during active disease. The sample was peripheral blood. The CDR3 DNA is TGTGCCAGCTCGCGGGGGCATAACACTGAAGCTTTCTTT. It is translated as CASSRGHNTEAFF.